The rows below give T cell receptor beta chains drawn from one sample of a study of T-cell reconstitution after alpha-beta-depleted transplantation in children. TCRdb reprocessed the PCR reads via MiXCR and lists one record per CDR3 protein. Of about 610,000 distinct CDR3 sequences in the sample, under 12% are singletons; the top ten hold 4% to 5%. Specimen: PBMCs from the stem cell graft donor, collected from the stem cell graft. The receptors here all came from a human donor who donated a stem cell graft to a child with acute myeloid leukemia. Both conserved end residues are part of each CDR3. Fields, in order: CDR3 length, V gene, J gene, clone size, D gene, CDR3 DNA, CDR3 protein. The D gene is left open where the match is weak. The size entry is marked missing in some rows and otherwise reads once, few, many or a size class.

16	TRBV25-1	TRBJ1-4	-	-	TGTGCCAGCAGTGGATGCCGGGGGGGTAGGTCAGAAAAACTGTTTTTT	CASSGCRGGRSEKLFF
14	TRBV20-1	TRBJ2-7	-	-	TGCAGTGCTAGAGTTTCGGTGGGGCGAGTCGAGCAGTACTTC	CSARVSVGRVEQYF
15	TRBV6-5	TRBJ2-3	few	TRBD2	TGTGCCAGCAGTATACTAGCGGGAGGCACAGATACGCAGTATTTT	CASSILAGGTDTQYF
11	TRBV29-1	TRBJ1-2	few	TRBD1	TGCAGCGCCAGGGGGCCGAGTGGCTACACCTTC	CSARGPSGYTF
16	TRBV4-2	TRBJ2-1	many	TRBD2	TGTGCCAGCAGCCAAGATTTGAGCGGGAGGCCCAATGAGCAGTTCTTC	CASSQDLSGRPNEQFF
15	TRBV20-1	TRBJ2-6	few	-	TGCTGTGCTAGAGGGGTTGGGAACTGGGCCAACGTCCTGACTTTC	CCARGVGNWANVLTF
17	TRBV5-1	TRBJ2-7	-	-	TGCGCCAGCAGCTTGGTAGGCGGTACGAATAAATACTACGAGCAGTACTTC	CASSLVGGTNKYYEQYF
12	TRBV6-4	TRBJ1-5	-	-	TGTGCCAGCAGTGACTCAGGGGGGCCCCAGCATTTT	CASSDSGGPQHF
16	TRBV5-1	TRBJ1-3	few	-	TGCGCCAGCAGCTTGCAGGGCTCGATCTCTGGAAACACCATATATTTT	CASSLQGSISGNTIYF
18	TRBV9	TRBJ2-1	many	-	TGTGCCAGCAGCGTAGAGGGTGGGAGGATCCCAACCTACAATGAGCAGTTCTTC	CASSVEGGRIPTYNEQFF
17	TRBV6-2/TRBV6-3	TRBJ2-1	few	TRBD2	TGTGCCAGCAGCGAGACTAGCGGGAGGTCTGTTTACAATGAGCAGTTCTTC	CASSETSGRSVYNEQFF
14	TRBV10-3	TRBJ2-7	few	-	TGTGCCATCGGTGTGGGTGACAGCTCCTACGAGCAGTACTTC	CAIGVGDSSYEQYF
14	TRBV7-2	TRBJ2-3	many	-	TGTGCCAGCAGGCAACAAAGGACCACAGATACGCAGTATTTT	CASRQQRTTDTQYF
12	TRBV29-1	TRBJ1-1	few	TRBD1	TGCAGCGCTCAGGGGGCGCGGACTGAAGCTTTCTTT	CSAQGARTEAFF
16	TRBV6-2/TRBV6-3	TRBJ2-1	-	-	TGTGCCAGCGCTCGGAATACAGTGCTCTCCTACAATGAGCAGTTCTTC	CASARNTVLSYNEQFF
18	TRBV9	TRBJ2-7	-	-	TGTGCCAGCAGAGGAGAAAAGAGGAGGGGGCTGGTAGCGTACGAGCAGTACTTC	CASRGEKRRGLVAYEQYF
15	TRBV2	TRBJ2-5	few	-	TGTGCCAGCAGCCACGAGTGGGCTAGCAGAGAGACCCAGTACTTC	CASSHEWASRETQYF
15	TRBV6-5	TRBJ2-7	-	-	TGTGCCAGCAGTTACTCGGAAGGGCATTCCTACGAGCAGTACTTC	CASSYSEGHSYEQYF
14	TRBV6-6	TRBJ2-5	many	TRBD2	TGTGCCAGCAGCGTGGGACTAGTTCAAGAGACCCAGTACTTC	CASSVGLVQETQYF
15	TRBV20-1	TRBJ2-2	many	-	TGCAGTGCTAGATCCGGGACACTTAACACCGGGGAGCTGTTTTTT	CSARSGTLNTGELFF
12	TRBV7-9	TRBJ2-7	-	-	TGTGCCAGCAGCAGTGAGGGATTCGAGCAGTACTTC	CASSSEGFEQYF
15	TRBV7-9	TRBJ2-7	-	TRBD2	TGTGCCAGCAGCTTACGGGCTAGCGGTACGGGCGAGCAGTACTTC	CASSLRASGTGEQYF
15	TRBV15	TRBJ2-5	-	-	TGTGCCACCAGCAGCAGGGTAGTCCTCCAAGAGACCCAGTACTTC	CATSSRVVLQETQYF
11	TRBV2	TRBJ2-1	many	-	TGTGCCAGCAGTTTCAGCGATGAGCAGTTCTTC	CASSFSDEQFF
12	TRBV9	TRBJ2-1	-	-	TGTGCCAGTTCCCAGGGATACATTGAGCAGTTCTTC	CASSQGYIEQFF
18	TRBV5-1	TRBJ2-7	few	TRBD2	TGCGCCAGCAGCTTGGTTGGGTCTAGCGGGAGTAGTGGGAACGAGCAGTACTTC	CASSLVGSSGSSGNEQYF
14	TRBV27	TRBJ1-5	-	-	TGTGCCAGCAGTTTTAGACAGGTTAATCAGCCCCAGCATTTT	CASSFRQVNQPQHF
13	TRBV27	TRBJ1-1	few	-	TGTGCCAGCAGTTTCCGGGGGGCCGGTGAAGCTTTCTTT	CASSFRGAGEAFF
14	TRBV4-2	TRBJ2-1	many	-	TGTGCCAGCAGCCAAGAGGGGCTGACGGATGAGCAGTTCTTC	CASSQEGLTDEQFF
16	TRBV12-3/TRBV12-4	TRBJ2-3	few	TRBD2	TGTGCCAGCAGTTTCCCACTAGCGGGAGGATCAGATACGCAGTATTTT	CASSFPLAGGSDTQYF
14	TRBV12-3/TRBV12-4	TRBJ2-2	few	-	TGTGCCAGCGAAACGCGAAATAGACACGGGGAGCTGTTTTTT	CASETRNRHGELFF
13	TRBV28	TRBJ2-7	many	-	TGTGCCAGCAGTTTTCAGGGAAGGGGCGAGCAGTACTTC	CASSFQGRGEQYF
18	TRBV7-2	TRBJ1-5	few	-	TGTGCCAGCAGCTTAGCCCTAGACGGTTTTTATAGCAATCAGCCCCAGCATTTT	CASSLALDGFYSNQPQHF
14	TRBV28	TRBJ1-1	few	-	TGTGCCAGCAGGGGTGCGGGATGGAGCACTGAAGCTTTCTTT	CASRGAGWSTEAFF
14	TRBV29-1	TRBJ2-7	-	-	TGCAGCGTTTTCATCGGCAAGGTCGGCTACGAGCAGTACTTC	CSVFIGKVGYEQYF
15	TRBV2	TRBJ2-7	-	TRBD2	TGTGCCAGCAGTGGTTCGTTGACTAGCGGCTACGAGCAGTACTTC	CASSGSLTSGYEQYF
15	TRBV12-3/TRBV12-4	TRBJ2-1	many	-	TGTGCCAGCGGCTCCGGACCATCCAAAGGGAATGAGCAGTTCTTC	CASGSGPSKGNEQFF
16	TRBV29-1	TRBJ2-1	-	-	TGCAGCGCTGACTTCGGGGCGGGCGGATCCTACAATGAGCAGTTCTTC	CSADFGAGGSYNEQFF
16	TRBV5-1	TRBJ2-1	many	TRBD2	TGCGCCAGCAGCTTGGAGGCGGGAGGGACCTACAATGAGCAGTTCTTC	CASSLEAGGTYNEQFF
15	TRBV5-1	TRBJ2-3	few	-	TGCGCCAGCAGCCAGGGGGGGCAGAGCACAGATACGCAGTATTTT	CASSQGGQSTDTQYF
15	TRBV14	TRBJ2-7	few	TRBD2	TGTGCCAGCAGCTATGTTCTAGCGGGAGGCAACGAGCAGTACTTC	CASSYVLAGGNEQYF
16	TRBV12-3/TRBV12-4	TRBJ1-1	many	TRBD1	TGTGCCAGCAGTCACCGGACAGGGTTCATGAACACTGAAGCTTTCTTT	CASSHRTGFMNTEAFF
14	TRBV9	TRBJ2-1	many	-	TGTGCCAGCACGACGGGAGCAAATTCCCATGAGCAGTTCTTC	CASTTGANSHEQFF
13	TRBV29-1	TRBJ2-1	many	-	TGCAGCGTTGATGGCCAGGATGGGATTGAGCAGTTCTTC	CSVDGQDGIEQFF
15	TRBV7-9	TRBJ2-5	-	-	TGTGCCAGCAGCTTCACTCCAGGCCCGAAAGAGACCCAGTACTTC	CASSFTPGPKETQYF
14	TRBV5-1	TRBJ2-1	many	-	TGCGCCAGCAGCCCAGGGCAGTCCTACAATGAGCAGTTCTTC	CASSPGQSYNEQFF
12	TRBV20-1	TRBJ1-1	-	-	TGCAGTGCTAGAGATGACCGCCCGCGGGCTTTCTTT	CSARDDRPRAFF
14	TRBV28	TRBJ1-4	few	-	TGTGCCAGCAGTCAGTTGTCAACTAATGAAAAACTGTTTTTT	CASSQLSTNEKLFF
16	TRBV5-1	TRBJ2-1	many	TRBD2	TGCGCCAGCAGCTTTGGACTAGCGGGAGGGATGAATGAGCAGTTCTTC	CASSFGLAGGMNEQFF
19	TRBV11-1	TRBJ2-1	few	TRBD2	TGTGCCAGCAGCTCACGTACCGTCCTTAGCGGGCCCAAATACAATGAGCAGTTCTTC	CASSSRTVLSGPKYNEQFF
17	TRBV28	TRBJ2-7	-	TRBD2	TGTGCCAGCAGGCCCCCGAGGACTAGCGGGCCTCTTTACGAGCAGTACTTC	CASRPPRTSGPLYEQYF
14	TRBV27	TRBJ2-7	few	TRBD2	TGTGCCAGCAGTTCGACTAGCGGCATGTACGAGCAGTACTTC	CASSSTSGMYEQYF
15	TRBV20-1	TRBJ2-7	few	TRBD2	TGCAGTGCAGGGACTAGCGGGAGGATGCTCGTCGAGCAGTACTTC	CSAGTSGRMLVEQYF
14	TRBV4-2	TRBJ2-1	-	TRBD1	TGTGCCAGCAGCCAGGGGACAGGGTTAAATGAGCAGTTCTTC	CASSQGTGLNEQFF
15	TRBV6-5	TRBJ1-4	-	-	TGTGCCAGCAGTTACTCTACGAGGGACAACGAAAAACTGTTTTTT	CASSYSTRDNEKLFF
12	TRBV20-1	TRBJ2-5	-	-	TGCAGTGCTGCCCCAAGAATTGAGACCCAGTACTTC	CSAAPRIETQYF